This paragraph covers one T cell receptor beta chain sequence. The entry originates in a study of CD8+ T cells in alopecia areata. Study at large: Treated patients were dosed with oral tofacitinib, taking 5 to 10 mg twice daily.

In germline, CDR1 is SEHNR, CDR2 FQNEAQ (reference sequence). Trimming at V came to 5 bases and at J to 2 bases, leaving 6 bases not matched to a gene. There are 15 residues in the CDR3. RNA extraction and reverse transcription yielded cDNA as sequencing template. Only in-frame clones appear in the TCRdb table, and some are missing; sequencing was by immunoSEQ multiplex PCR. The data hold about 190,000 clones, with 59% observed a single time. Sample: CD4+ T cells sorted from blood, taken at week 0. This sequence was found in a human donor with alopecia areata. The chain is built from TRBV7-9 and TRBJ1-1, with 9 bases aligning to TRBD1. CDR3 in DNA: TGTGCCAGCAGCGGATTGGGACAGGGTAACACTGAAGCTTTCTTT. It codes for CASSGLGQGNTEAFF.